The 2 T cell receptor beta chains below were found in one sample sequenced in a study of T cell repertoires in ileal Crohn's disease. Profiling relied on immunoSEQ multiplex PCR, and the TCRdb table lists in-frame clones only, not all of them. The repertoire holds under 7,500 clones, 95% seen once, with 0.31% in the top ten. Input material: ileal tissue. All receptors derive from an adult with Crohn's disease.

The chain combines TRBV25-1 with TRBJ1-2, with D perhaps matching TRBD1 (5 bases). In germline, CDR1 is MGHDK, CDR2 SYGVNS. The CDR3 runs to 16 residues. The ends were cut back, 5 bases at V and 2 bases at J, with 18 bases in the middle. Written as DNA, the CDR3 is TGTGCCAGCAGTCCCTATACCATGGGACTGAACTATGGCTACACCTTC. This gives the protein CASSPYTMGLNYGYTF.

The rearrangement uses TRBV7-6 and TRBJ1-2, with no clear D. The germline CDR1 and CDR2 sequences are SGHVS and FNYEAQ. CDR3 length: 13 residues. Trimming stripped 5 bases from V and 4 bases from J, with 11 bases between. CDR3 sequence: CASSATAFYGYTF. In DNA, the CDR3 is TGTGCCAGCAGCGCCACTGCCTTCTATGGCTACACCTTC.